This section outlines one T cell receptor beta chain sequence together with its context. The clone's antigen remains unknown. No clone much larger than this one lies a single base away; base qualities are absent. This record comes from a study of cytomegalovirus exposure and HLA in healthy donors (dated 2017 in TCRdb). With respect to the entire study: An earlier analysis of about 530 of the donors reported 276 Gb of sequence data and 100 million to 120 million unique TCR beta sequences obtained from roughly 180 million T cells. On average, roughly 250,000 unique TCR beta nucleotide sequences were sequenced per donor among a few hundred genotyped donors of the cohort, with 15% to 20% of those sequences being non-productive. To study patterns of TCR occurrence, a later analysis re-analyzed previously published TCR beta repertoires from under 750 donors and added high-resolution HLA genotyping. Among the approximately 430 genotyped donors, around 81% belonged to the genetic ancestry cluster associated with self-reported Caucasian donors. To predict cytomegalovirus infection status, the study brought together high-throughput TCR immunosequencing, statistical association of individual TCRs with disease status, and machine learning. Roughly 5 DR-DQ haplotypes were treated as single units for association and clustering because of strong linkage in the cohort. In the later analysis, no new phenotypic data were used to find candidate immune exposures; instead, reliance was placed on TCR beta sequences and their occurrence across donors. Using immunosequencing, the study profiled T cell repertoires from fewer than 700 subjects and related those repertoires to cytomegalovirus serostatus. Donor age, sex, ethnicity and CMV serostatus were collected together with the repertoire data. Class I and class II HLA loci were covered by the typing at four-digit resolution. The number of donors typed differed by locus, with 629-630 for A, B, C, DRB1 and DQB1, around 500 for DQA1, 606 for DPA1, and some 440 for DPB1. An earlier analysis of several hundred of the donors applied high-throughput TCR beta sequencing to assess whether each TCR beta V gene segment acted as functional or pseudogenic. A later genetic analysis took genome-wide SNP genotypes for about three fifths of the 666 donors and used that subset as a discovery cohort. The study aimed to test whether signatures of past pathogen exposure could be identified by cataloging public T cell receptors. A separate validation cohort of 90 to 150 different subjects was used in addition to the roughly 720-subject first cohort. All discovery cohort repertoires had been generated using a single sequencing platform. An early release covering some 640 HLA-typed donors comprised 250 to 350 gigabases of sequencing data and around 80 million unique TCR sequences.

What the study reported, not specific to this receptor: Compared with the 666-donor mean, donors in an Asian-associated ancestry cluster had fewer N-insertions in productive TCRs, according to a later genetic analysis. A later genetic analysis associated a missense DCLRE1C variant with V-gene and J-gene trimming of TCR beta chains, and an independent cohort replicated the association. The authors suggested that the approach could potentially be extended to other disease states and immunological phenotypes. A later analysis found that TCR association rates varied across HLA loci, with DRB1 alleles showing the most associated TCRs and HLA-C alleles the fewest. A cluster of highly shared sequence variants was judged likely to be a technical artifact of the sequencing pipeline. According to a later analysis, parvovirus B19, influenza, CMV and Epstein-Barr virus appeared linked to several top co-occurrence clusters. Some IMGT-functional V segments, including TRBV6-2 and TRBV6-3, could not be distinguished by the 87-base-pair reads and were therefore excluded. At a false discovery rate of 0.05, a later analysis linked roughly 17,000 TCR beta sequences to specific HLA alleles. While some public TCRs were present in many individuals, most TCR sequences turned up only very rarely across donors. A later analysis found that HLA-associated TCR beta chains were more clonally expanded and had lower generation probabilities than equally common non-associated chains. When HLA alleles, especially DR and DQ, strongly co-occurred, TCR associations were difficult to assign to individual alleles. A total of 150 to 200 TCR beta chains were listed by the study as associated with cytomegalovirus. In vitro tests confirmed that a few of the cytomegalovirus-associated TCR beta chains recognize cytomegalovirus antigens. In a later analysis, most CMV-associated TCR beta chains were found to appear HLA-restricted, with HLA associations seemingly driven largely by CMV exposure. Because counts were too low, around 17 rarely observed V segments, including chromosome 9 orphons, were left out of the earlier analysis of 500 to 650 of the donors. Immune exposure information for the cohort was limited to CMV serostatus. Linkage disequilibrium might explain the correlated functional status among segregating V segments, but an unknown experimental factor could not be ruled out. Only TCR beta chains were sequenced in this cohort, and the absence of alpha or paired-chain data limited detectable features. The classifier was reported to diagnose cytomegalovirus status with high specificity and sensitivity in both the original cohort and the validation cohort. A further reported finding was that TCR beta sequences accurately predicted the HLA-A and HLA-B alleles for most subjects in the first cohort. In an earlier analysis of about 550 of the donors, most TCR beta V segments were observed in productive rearrangements about 87% or about 30% of the time, broadly matching IMGT annotations. Sequencing depth was assumed to be roughly uniform across donors in the presence/absence analyses, though that assumption may not hold. Because HLA typing was unavailable for some donors at each locus, only the typed subset was used in association tests.

The cohort was made up of roughly 670 healthy bone marrow donors. At the time of sampling, all cohort members were nominally healthy, though unrecorded immune exposures were likely present. The donor was CMV seropositive and belonged to the group of 250 to 300 seropositive cohort members. A peripheral blood sample was collected from each donor, and TCR beta sequencing was performed on peripheral blood mononuclear cells. The Qiagen DNeasy Blood Extraction Kit was used to extract genomic DNA from the blood cell samples. Its CDR3 holds 15 amino acids, cysteine through phenylalanine. Only the CDR3 region is kept as DNA, spanning 45 bases read in frame from base 1. Sequences MNHEY (CDR1) and SMNVEV (CDR2) are obtained from the germline V gene (reference sequence). Between the V and J ends, shortened by 6 bases and 1 base respectively, the junction contains 13 bases. The library was prepared using the immunoSEQ multiplex PCR assay. A mixture of 60 forward primers for TCR Vbeta segments and 13 reverse primers for TCR Jbeta segments was used in the multiplex PCR. The CDR3 region of rearranged TCR beta genes was amplified from genomic DNA with a multiplex PCR assay. The amplified TCR beta libraries were sequenced on the Illumina HiSeq System as 87-base-pair reads. Turning to the authors' computational methods: A later analysis tallied roughly 80 million unique TCR beta chains across the 660 or so repertoires, and approximately 12 million of those chains were shared by two or more donors. To remove PCR and sequencing errors, raw reads were error-corrected and collapsed into unique sequences using a nearest-neighbor algorithm that merged closely related sequences. To assign V, D and J gene segments, CDR3 sequences were aligned to IMGT reference sequences. For a sequence to be retained, at least a six-nucleotide match to both a V gene segment and a J gene segment was required. Rearrangements were called productive when the CDR3 lacked stop codons and stayed in frame with V and J; all others were non-productive. CDR3 was defined by IMGT convention, running from the second conserved V-encoded cysteine to the conserved J-encoded phenylalanine. The earlier analysis of about 590 of the donors excluded sequences that lacked an unambiguous match to a single V gene segment. An earlier analysis of roughly 590 of the donors called V segments functional above 56.7% productive rearrangements and segregating when the between-donor standard deviation exceeded 5%. A statistical classification framework was built to diagnose cytomegalovirus status from the catalog of TCR beta chain sequences. In a later analysis, TCR nucleotide sequences were compared against IMGT/GENE-DB human TR gene sequences so that V and J genes could be assigned. A later analysis assigned CDR3 sequences and most-parsimonious VDJ recombination scenarios with the TCRdist pipeline. In a later analysis, every TCR beta chain was defined by the combination of its CDR3 amino acid sequence and its V-gene family, and reads without a unique V-gene family were dropped. As a way to deal with suspected cross-contamination and a sequencing artifact, a later analysis dropped 450 to 600 nucleotide sequences that were highly shared and had low generation probability. A later analysis calculated a clonal expansion index for each public chain from normalized within-repertoire ranks of inferred template counts. In a later analysis, generation probabilities were computed using a VDJ recombination model fitted to out-of-frame rearrangements, and the results were checked against IGoR. In a later analysis, TCR-TCR, TCR-HLA and TCR-CMV co-occurrence was scored with hypergeometric tests, and a repertoire-size bias correction was applied to TCR pairs. False discovery rates were estimated in a later analysis by permuting HLA or CMV assignments 20 times. A later analysis grouped co-occurring TCRs with DBSCAN, adding TCRdist sequence similarity when clustering within HLA-allele-positive subsets. For co-occurrence clustering, repertoires with fewer than 30,000 or more than 120,000 public chains were excluded, along with about five repertoires with anomalous nucleotide sharing. TCRdb took this table from immuneACCESS and kept in-frame rearrangements with V and J called. Such tables lack part of the clones; where checked against another copy, unresolved V genes explain under half of the gap, and the rest is unexplained. The V and J calls and clone size are taken from that table; D and trimming were inferred from the DNA. Present in this sample are roughly 160,000 clones, about four fifths of which were seen just once. Around 8% of the sample comes from the top ten.

Sequenced material: PBMCs. The chain couples TRBV27 to TRBJ1-5; TRBD1 might be the D gene, on 5 matching bases. The sequence was collected from a male donor in good health and CMV-seropositive. CDR3 loop: CASSPGELSNQPQHF. The nucleotides read TGTGCCAGCAGCCCGGGGGAGTTAAGCAATCAGCCCCAGCATTTT.